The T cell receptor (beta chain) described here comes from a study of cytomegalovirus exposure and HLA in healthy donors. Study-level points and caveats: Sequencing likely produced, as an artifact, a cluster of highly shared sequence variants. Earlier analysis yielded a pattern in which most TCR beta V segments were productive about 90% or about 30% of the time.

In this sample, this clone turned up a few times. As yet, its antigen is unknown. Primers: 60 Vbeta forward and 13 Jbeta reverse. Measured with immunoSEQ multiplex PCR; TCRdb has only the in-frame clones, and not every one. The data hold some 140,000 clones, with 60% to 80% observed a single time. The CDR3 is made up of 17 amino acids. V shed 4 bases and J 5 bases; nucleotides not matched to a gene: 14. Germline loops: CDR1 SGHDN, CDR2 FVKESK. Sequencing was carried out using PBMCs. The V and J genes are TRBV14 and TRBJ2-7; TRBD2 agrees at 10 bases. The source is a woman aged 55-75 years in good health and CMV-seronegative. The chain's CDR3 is CASSPVPDLAGEDEQYF. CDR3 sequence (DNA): TGTGCCAGCAGCCCCGTCCCTGACCTAGCGGGAGAAGACGAGCAGTACTTC.